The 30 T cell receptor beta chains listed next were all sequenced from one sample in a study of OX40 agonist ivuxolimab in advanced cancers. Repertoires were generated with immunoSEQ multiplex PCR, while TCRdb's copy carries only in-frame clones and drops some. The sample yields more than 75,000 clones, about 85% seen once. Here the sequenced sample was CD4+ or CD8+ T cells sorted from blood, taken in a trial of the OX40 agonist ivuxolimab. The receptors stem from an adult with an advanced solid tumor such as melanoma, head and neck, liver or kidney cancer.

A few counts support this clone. Here the CDR3 reads CASSRFGTGAGEQYF. CDR3 DNA: TGTGCCAGCAGCCGCTTCGGGACAGGGGCCGGCGAGCAGTACTTC. The rearrangement uses TRBV5-6 and TRBJ2-7, with 10 bases fitting TRBD1. J was trimmed by 6 bases and V by 4 bases; bases with no gene match: 10. The CDR3 runs to 15 residues. The germline V gene has CDR1 SGHDT and CDR2 YYEEEE.

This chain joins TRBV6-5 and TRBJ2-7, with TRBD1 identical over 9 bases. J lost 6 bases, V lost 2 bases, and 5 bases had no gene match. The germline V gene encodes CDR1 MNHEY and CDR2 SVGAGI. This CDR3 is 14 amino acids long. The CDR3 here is CASSYGGQGFEQYF. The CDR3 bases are TGTGCCAGCAGTTACGGCGGACAGGGGTTCGAGCAGTACTTC.

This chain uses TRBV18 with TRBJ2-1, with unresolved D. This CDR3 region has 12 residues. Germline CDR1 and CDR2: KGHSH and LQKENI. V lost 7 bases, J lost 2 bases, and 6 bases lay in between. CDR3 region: CASFGPYNEQFF. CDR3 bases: TGTGCCAGCTTCGGACCCTACAATGAGCAGTTCTTC.

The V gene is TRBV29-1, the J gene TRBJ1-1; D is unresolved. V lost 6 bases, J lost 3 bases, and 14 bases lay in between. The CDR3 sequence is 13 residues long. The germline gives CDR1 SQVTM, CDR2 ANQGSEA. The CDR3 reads CSVVGGRYTEAFF. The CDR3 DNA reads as TGCAGCGTGGTAGGTGGTCGGTACACTGAAGCTTTCTTT. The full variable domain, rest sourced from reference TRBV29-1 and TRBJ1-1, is SAVISQKPSRDICQRGTSLTIQCQVDSQVTMMFWYRQQPGQSLTLIATANQGSEATYESGFVIDKFPISRPNLTFSTLTVSNMSPEDSSIYLCSVVGGRYTEAFFGQGTRLTVV.

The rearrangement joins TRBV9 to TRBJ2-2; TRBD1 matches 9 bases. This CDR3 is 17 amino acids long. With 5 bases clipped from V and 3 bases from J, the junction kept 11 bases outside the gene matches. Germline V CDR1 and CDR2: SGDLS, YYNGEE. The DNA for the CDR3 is TGTGCCAGCAGAGGGGCAAACAGGGGGCGCGACACCGGGGAGCTGTTTTTT. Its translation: CASRGANRGRDTGELFF.

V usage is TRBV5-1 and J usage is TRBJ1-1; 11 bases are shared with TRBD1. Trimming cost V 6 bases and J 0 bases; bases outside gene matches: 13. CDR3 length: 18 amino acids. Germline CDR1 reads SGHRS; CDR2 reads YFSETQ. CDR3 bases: TGCGCCAGCAAGGACCTAGGGACAGGGGGAAGGATGAACACTGAAGCTTTCTTT. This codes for CASKDLGTGGRMNTEAFF.

The CDR3 DNA follows: TGTGCCAGCAGCTTAGAGGCGACCCAGTACTTC. It is translated as CASSLEATQYF. The rearrangement links TRBV7-9 to TRBJ2-5; D is unresolved. Germline values: CDR1 SEHNR, CDR2 FQNEAQ (reference sequence). The CDR3 spans 11 residues. V shed 1 base and J shed 7 bases, with 4 bases lying between them.

CDR3 DNA: TGTGCCAGCACTAGACAGGGCCAGCCCCAGCATTTT. Translated: CASTRQGQPQHF. J is TRBJ1-5 and V is TRBV6-5, with TRBD1 matching 7 bases. J lost 7 bases, V lost 7 bases, and 4 bases had no gene match. CDR1 and CDR2 from the germline V gene are MNHEY and SVGAGI. There are 12 residues in the CDR3.

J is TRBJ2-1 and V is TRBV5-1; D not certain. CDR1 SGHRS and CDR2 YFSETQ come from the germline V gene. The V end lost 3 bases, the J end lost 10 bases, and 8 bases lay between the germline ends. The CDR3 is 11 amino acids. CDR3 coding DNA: TGCGCCAGCAGCTCCGTCGGCGAGCAGTTCTTC. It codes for CASSSVGEQFF. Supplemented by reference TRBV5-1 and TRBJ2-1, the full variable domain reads KAGVTQTPRYLIKTRGQQVTLSCSPISGHRSVSWYQQTPGQGLQFLFEYFSETQRNKGNFPGRFSGRQFSNSRSEMNVSTLELGDSALYLCASSSVGEQFFGPGTRLTVL.

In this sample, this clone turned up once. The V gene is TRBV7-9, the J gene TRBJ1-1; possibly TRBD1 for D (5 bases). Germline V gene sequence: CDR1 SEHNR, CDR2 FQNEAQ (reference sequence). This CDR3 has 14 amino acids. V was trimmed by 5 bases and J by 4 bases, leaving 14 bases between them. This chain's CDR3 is CASSGRGASTEAFF. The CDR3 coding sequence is TGTGCCAGCAGCGGAAGGGGCGCGTCCACTGAAGCTTTCTTT.

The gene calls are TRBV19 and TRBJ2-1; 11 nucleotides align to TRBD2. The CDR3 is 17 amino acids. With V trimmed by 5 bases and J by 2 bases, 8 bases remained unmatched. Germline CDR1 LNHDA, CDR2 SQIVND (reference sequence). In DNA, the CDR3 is TGTGCCAGTAGTTACATAGCGGGGGGGCTGCCCTACAATGAGCAGTTCTTC. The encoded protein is CASSYIAGGLPYNEQFF.

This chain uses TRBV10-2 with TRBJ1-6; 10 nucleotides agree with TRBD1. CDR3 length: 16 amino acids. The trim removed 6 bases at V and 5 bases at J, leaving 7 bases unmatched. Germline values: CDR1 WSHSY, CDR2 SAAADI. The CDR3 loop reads CASRGGDRGNNSPLHF. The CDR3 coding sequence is TGCGCCAGCAGAGGGGGGGACAGGGGCAATAATTCACCCCTCCACTTT.

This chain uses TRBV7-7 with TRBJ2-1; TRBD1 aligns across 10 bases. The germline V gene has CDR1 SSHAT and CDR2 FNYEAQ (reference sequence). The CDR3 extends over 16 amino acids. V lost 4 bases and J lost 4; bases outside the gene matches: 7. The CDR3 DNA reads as TGTGCCAGCAGCTCCCACCCGGGACAGGGGTACAATGAGCAGTTCTTC. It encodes CASSSHPGQGYNEQFF. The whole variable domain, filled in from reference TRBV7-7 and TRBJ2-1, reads GAGVSQSPRYKVTKRGQDVTLRCDPISSHATLYWYQQALGQGPEFLTYFNYEAQPDKSGLPSDRFSAERPEGSISTLTIQRTEQRDSAMYRCASSSHPGQGYNEQFFGPGTRLTVL.

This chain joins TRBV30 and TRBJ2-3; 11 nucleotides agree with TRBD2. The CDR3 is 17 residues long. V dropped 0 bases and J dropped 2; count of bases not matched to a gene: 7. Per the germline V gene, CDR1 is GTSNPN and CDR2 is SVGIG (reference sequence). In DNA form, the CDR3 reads TGTGCCTGGAGTGTTCCCCGACTAGCGGGGTACACAGATACGCAGTATTTT. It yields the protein CAWSVPRLAGYTDTQYF.

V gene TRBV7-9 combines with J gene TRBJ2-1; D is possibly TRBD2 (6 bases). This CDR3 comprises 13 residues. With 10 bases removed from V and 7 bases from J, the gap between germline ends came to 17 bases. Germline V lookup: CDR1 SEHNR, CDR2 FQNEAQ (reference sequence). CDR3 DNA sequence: TGTGCCACTACCCGAGGGGAGGTTAATGAGCAGTTCTTC. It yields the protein CATTRGEVNEQFF.

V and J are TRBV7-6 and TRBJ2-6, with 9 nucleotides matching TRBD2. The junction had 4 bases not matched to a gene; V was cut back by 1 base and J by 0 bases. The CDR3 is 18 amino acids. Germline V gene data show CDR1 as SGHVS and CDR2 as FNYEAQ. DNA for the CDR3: TGTGCCAGCAGCTTAGAAAGAGCGGGGGGCTCTGGGGCCAACGTCCTGACTTTC. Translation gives CASSLERAGGSGANVLTF.

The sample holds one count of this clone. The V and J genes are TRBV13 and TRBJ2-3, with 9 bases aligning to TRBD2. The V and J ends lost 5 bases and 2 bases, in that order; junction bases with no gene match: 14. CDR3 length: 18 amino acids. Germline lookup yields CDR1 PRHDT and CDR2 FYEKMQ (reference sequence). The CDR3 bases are TGTGCCAGCAGCGCGCTAAGACTAGCGGAAGTCACCACAGATACGCAGTATTTT. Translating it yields CASSALRLAEVTTDTQYF.

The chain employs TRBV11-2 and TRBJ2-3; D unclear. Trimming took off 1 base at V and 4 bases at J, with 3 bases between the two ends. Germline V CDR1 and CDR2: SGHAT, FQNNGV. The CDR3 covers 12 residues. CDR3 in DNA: TGTGCCAGCAGCTTAGGGTCAGATACGCAGTATTTT. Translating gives CASSLGSDTQYF.

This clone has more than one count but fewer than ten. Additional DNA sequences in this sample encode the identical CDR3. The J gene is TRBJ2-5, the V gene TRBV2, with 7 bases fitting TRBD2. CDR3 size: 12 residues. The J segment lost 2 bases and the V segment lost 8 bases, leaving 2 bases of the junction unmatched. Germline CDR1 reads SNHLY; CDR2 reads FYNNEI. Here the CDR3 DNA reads TGTGCCAGCGGGGGAGGGCAAGAGACCCAGTACTTC. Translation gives CASGGGQETQYF.

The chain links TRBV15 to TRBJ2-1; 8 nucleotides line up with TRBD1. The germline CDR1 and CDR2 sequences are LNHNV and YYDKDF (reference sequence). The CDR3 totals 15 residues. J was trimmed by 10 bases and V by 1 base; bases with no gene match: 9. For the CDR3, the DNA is TGTGCCACCAGCAGAGGGACAGGGTCAAAAGGGGAGCAGTTCTTC. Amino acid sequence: CATSRGTGSKGEQFF.

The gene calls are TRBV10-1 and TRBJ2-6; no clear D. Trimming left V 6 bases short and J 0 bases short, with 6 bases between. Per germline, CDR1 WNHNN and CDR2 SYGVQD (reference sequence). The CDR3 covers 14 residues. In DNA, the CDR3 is TGCGCCAGCAGCCCAGACTCTGGGGCCAACGTCCTGACTTTC. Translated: CASSPDSGANVLTF.

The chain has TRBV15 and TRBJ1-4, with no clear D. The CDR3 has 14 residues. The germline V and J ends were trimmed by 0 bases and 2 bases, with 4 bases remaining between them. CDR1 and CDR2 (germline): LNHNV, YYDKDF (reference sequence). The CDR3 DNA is TGTGCCACCAGCAGAGAAGGCACTAATGAAAAACTGTTTTTT. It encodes CATSREGTNEKLFF. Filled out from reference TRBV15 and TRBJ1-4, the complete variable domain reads DAMVIQNPRYQVTQFGKPVTLSCSQTLNHNVMYWYQQKSSQAPKLLFHYYDKDFNNEADTPDNFQSRRPNTSFCFLDIRSPGLGDTAMYLCATSREGTNEKLFFGSGTQLSVL.

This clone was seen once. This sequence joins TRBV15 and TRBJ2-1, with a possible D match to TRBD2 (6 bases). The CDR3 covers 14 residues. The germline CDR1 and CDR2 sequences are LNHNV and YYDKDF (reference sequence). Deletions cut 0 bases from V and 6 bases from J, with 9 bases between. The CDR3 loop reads CATSRDPTSNEQFF. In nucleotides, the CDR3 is TGTGCCACCAGCAGAGATCCGACTAGCAATGAGCAGTTCTTC. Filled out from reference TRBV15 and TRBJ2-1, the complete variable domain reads DAMVIQNPRYQVTQFGKPVTLSCSQTLNHNVMYWYQQKSSQAPKLLFHYYDKDFNNEADTPDNFQSRRPNTSFCFLDIRSPGLGDTAMYLCATSRDPTSNEQFFGPGTRLTVL.

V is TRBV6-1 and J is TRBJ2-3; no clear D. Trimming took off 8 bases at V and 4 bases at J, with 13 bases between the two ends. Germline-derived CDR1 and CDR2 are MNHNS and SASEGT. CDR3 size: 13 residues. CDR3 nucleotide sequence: TGTGCCAGCCGTTGGAGCTTTGCAGATACGCAGTATTTT. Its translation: CASRWSFADTQYF.

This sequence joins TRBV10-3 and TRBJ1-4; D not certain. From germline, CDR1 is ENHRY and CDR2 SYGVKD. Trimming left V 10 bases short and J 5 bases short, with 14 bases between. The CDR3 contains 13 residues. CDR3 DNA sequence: TGTGCCACCGCCGGGCGGGAAAATGAAAAACTGTTTTTT. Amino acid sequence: CATAGRENEKLFF.

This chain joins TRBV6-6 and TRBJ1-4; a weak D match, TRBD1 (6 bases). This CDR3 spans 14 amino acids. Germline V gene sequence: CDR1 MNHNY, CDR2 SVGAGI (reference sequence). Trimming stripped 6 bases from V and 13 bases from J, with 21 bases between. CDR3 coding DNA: TGTGCCAGCAGCCGCCCTGGGGGGGCGGAGAGACTGTTTTTT. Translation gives CASSRPGGAERLFF.

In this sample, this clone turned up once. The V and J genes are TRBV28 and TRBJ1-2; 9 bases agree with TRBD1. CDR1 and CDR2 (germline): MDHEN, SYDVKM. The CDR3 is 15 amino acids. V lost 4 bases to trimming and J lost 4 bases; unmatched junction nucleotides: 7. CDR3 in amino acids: CASSSPPGQGYGYTF. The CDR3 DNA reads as TGTGCCAGCAGTTCCCCTCCGGGACAGGGCTATGGCTACACCTTC.

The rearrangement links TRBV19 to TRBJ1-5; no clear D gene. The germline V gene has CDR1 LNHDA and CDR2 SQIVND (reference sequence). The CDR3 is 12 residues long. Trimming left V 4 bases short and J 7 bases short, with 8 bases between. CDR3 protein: CASSRMGQPQHF. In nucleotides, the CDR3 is TGTGCCAGTAGTAGGATGGGGCAGCCCCAGCATTTT. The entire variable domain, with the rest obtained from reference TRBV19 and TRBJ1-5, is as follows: DGGITQSPKYLFRKEGQNVTLSCEQNLNHDAMYWYRQDPGQGLRLIYYSQIVNDFQKGDIAEGYSVSREKKESFPLTVTSAQKNPTAFYLCASSRMGQPQHFGDGTRLSIL.

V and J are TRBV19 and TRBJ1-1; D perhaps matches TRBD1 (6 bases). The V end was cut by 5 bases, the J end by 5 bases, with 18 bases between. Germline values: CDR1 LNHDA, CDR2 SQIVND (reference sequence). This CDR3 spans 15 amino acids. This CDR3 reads CASSPQTGLGTEAFF. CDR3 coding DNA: TGTGCCAGTAGTCCTCAAACAGGGCTGGGAACTGAAGCTTTCTTT.

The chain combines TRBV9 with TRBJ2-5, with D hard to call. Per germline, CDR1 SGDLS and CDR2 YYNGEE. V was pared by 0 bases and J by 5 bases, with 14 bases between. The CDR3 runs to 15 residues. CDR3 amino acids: CASSVGGGLGETQYF. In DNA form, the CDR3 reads TGTGCCAGCAGCGTAGGGGGTGGGTTAGGGGAGACCCAGTACTTC.